This T cell receptor beta chain was sequenced for a study of blood T cell repertoires in COVID-19. Study-level information: Spain, Italy and the United States supplied samples that represented acute and convalescent COVID-19. PBMCs, B-cell-depleted T cells, or T cells provided the cDNA or gDNA that made up the material.

How the authors handled the data: Amplified reference gene primers provided the basis for estimating nucleated cell counts. Only in-frame clones appear in the TCRdb table, and some are missing; sequencing was by immunoSEQ multiplex PCR. The V and J calls and clone size are taken from that table; D and trimming were inferred from the DNA. The data hold roughly 240,000 clones, with about 80% observed a single time. Trimming took off 4 bases at V and 0 bases at J, with 9 bases between the two ends. The CDR3 is 13 residues long. The germline V gene encodes CDR1 SQVTM and CDR2 ANQGSEA. The V call is TRBV29-1, the J call TRBJ1-2; D unclear. The receptor was isolated from a woman of 80 years or more with acute or convalescent COVID-19. Source material: peripheral blood. The CDR3 sequence is CSVGGEPNYGYTF. The CDR3 region has the DNA TGCAGCGTTGGGGGAGAGCCTAACTATGGCTACACCTTC.